These 13 T cell receptor beta chains were all obtained from the same sample, sequenced in a study of Tregs in tolerant kidney transplant recipients. Sequencing used immunoSEQ multiplex PCR; TCRdb keeps in-frame clones, though not all of them. The sample holds 75,000 to 85,000 clones, around 93% seen once. The sample was Tregs from blood, taken before the transplant. These receptors were taken from a human donor who received a combined kidney and bone marrow transplant.

Note on this clone: The conserved phenylalanine or tryptophan is not found at the CDR3 terminus, so this likely reflects a read error. The V call is TRBV5-1, the J call TRBJ1-1, with D maybe TRBD1 (6 bases). The CDR3 runs to 13 residues. CDR1 SGHRS and CDR2 YFSETQ come from the germline V gene. The V end was cut by 0 bases, the J end by 8 bases, with 11 bases between. The CDR3 bases are TGCGCCAGCAGCTTGGCCCTACAGGGAGAAGCTTTCGTT. Translation: CASSLALQGEAFV.

CDR3 sequence (DNA): TGCGCCAGCAGCTTGAGTGGTTTGGCCGATACGCAGTATTTT. Its translation: CASSLSGLADTQYF. The gene calls are TRBV5-1 and TRBJ2-3; D is unclear. The length of the CDR3 is 14 residues. Germline values: CDR1 SGHRS, CDR2 YFSETQ. The V gene lost 1 base and the J gene lost 6 bases, with 12 bases spanning the gap.

The chain has TRBV10-3 and TRBJ2-3; tentatively, D is TRBD2 (5 bases). V was clipped by 2 bases and J by 2 bases, with 17 bases between them. CDR3 length equals 17 residues. Germline V gene data show CDR1 as ENHRY and CDR2 as SYGVKD. The CDR3 DNA is TGTGCCATCAGTGAGGGGGTTAGCGTCTCTCTCACAGATACGCAGTATTTT. It is translated as CAISEGVSVSLTDTQYF.

In regard to this clone: The same CDR3 is also encoded by other DNA sequences in this sample. The gene calls are TRBV4-1 and TRBJ2-2; either TRBD1 or TRBD2 may supply D (7 bases each). The V end lost 4 bases, the J end lost 1 base, and 22 bases lay between the germline ends. The CDR3 totals 19 residues. Looked up from germline, CDR1 is MGHRA and CDR2 is YSYEKL. The DNA for the CDR3 is TGCGCCAGCAGCCGATCCAGGGGGGGCAACTCCAAGAACACCGGGGAGCTGTTTTTT. It is translated as CASSRSRGGNSKNTGELFF.

The rearrangement uses TRBV9 and TRBJ1-4; the match to TRBD1 covers 7 bases. Germline V gene sequence: CDR1 SGDLS, CDR2 YYNGEE. V shed 0 bases and J 0 bases; nucleotides not matched to a gene: 2. The CDR3 consists of 16 residues. CDR3 sequence reads: CASSVAQGPTNEKLFF. CDR3 nucleotides: TGTGCCAGCAGCGTAGCACAGGGGCCAACTAATGAAAAACTGTTTTTT.

The chain couples TRBV10-3 to TRBJ2-7, with a weak D call TRBD2 (6 bases). The CDR3 length is 14 residues. Per the germline V gene, CDR1 is ENHRY and CDR2 is SYGVKD. This CDR3 reads CAILRDDLRGEQYF. In DNA form, the CDR3 reads TGTGCTATACTCCGGGACGACTTGCGGGGAGAGCAGTACTTC.

The chain uses TRBV30 and TRBJ1-2, with D unresolved. Germline lookup yields CDR1 GTSNPN and CDR2 SVGIG (reference sequence). Trimming took 4 bases from V and 5 from J, leaving 8 bases between them. There are 11 residues in the CDR3. The CDR3 spells CAWKADYGYTF. The CDR3 nucleotides are TGTGCCTGGAAAGCGGATTATGGCTACACCTTC.

The V and J genes are TRBV10-1 and TRBJ2-3, with 8 bases aligning to TRBD2. Germline-derived CDR1 and CDR2 are WNHNN and SYGVQD (reference sequence). The junction had 4 bases not matched to a gene; V was cut back by 2 bases and J by 0 bases. CDR3 length equals 16 residues. In DNA, the CDR3 is TGCGCCAGCAGTGAGGGCGGGAGGAGGAGCACAGATACGCAGTATTTT. It encodes CASSEGGRRSTDTQYF.

V and J are TRBV14 and TRBJ2-3; D call uncertain. V was cut by 0 bases and J by 4 bases, with 5 bases left in between. Germline CDR1 and CDR2: SGHDN and FVKESK. The CDR3 runs to 13 residues. The CDR3 loop reads CASSQELADTQYF. The DNA of the CDR3 is TGTGCCAGCAGCCAAGAACTCGCAGATACGCAGTATTTT.

This clone was counted a single time. The chain recombines TRBV2 with TRBJ1-1, with 10 bases fitting TRBD1. This CDR3 region has 14 residues. Germline V CDR1 and CDR2: SNHLY, FYNNEI. After removal of 5 bases from V and 2 bases from J, the junction contained 2 bases not matched to a gene. The CDR3 DNA sequence: TGTGCCAGCAGTCGACAGGGGGCTAACACTGAAGCTTTCTTT. Translated, it gives CASSRQGANTEAFF.

The chain links TRBV9 to TRBJ2-5, with D tentatively TRBD1 or TRBD2 (6 bases each). Germline-derived CDR1 and CDR2 are SGDLS and YYNGEE. CDR3 size: 14 residues. The V end lost 0 bases, the J end lost 5 bases, and 11 bases lay between the germline ends. The CDR3 coding sequence is TGTGCCAGCAGCGTAGGGGGGGCGCGGGAGACCCAGTACTTC. This encodes CASSVGGARETQYF. The full variable domain, its missing parts supplied by reference TRBV9 and TRBJ2-5, is DSGVTQTPKHLITATGQRVTLRCSPRSGDLSVYWYQQSLDQGLQFLIQYYNGEERAKGNILERFSAQQFPDLHSELNLSSLELGDSALYFCASSVGGARETQYFGPGTRLLVL.

This clone came up once. The chain combines TRBV4-1 with TRBJ2-7; D might be TRBD1 (7 bases). V was shortened by 3 bases and J by 7 bases, with 22 bases between the two germline ends. Germline V gene lookup returns CDR1 MGHRA and CDR2 YSYEKL. This CDR3 is built from 16 residues. The CDR3 nucleotides are TGCGCCAGCAGCCACGCGGCGGTCCAGGGGGGAGGAGAGCAGTACTTC. Amino acid sequence: CASSHAAVQGGGEQYF.

V gene TRBV6-5 combines with J gene TRBJ2-7; 7 nucleotides match TRBD2. Trimming at V came to 4 bases and at J to 3 bases, leaving 3 bases not matched to a gene. The CDR3 is made up of 13 amino acids. The V gene's germline CDR1 is MNHEY and CDR2 SVGAGI. CDR3 sequence reads: CASSSRTSYEQYF. CDR3 bases: TGTGCCAGCAGTTCCCGGACTAGCTACGAGCAGTACTTC.